The next 25 T cell receptor beta chains were all read from a single sample in a study of control samples from healthy donors and cancer patients. The repertoire was sequenced with immunoSEQ multiplex PCR; TCRdb's copy has only in-frame clones and lacks some. Of approximately 120,000 clones in the sample, around nine tenths were seen once. The source material was blood. These receptors were taken from a man aged 35 to 55 in good health.

The chain employs TRBV7-2 and TRBJ1-1; TRBD1 might be the D (5 bases). The ends were cut back, 5 bases at V and 2 bases at J, with 15 bases in the middle. The CDR3 length is 15 residues. CDR1 is SGHTA, CDR2 FQGNSA, per germline. Here the CDR3 DNA reads TGTGCCAGCAGCCCCCAATGGGGGGTTAACACTGAAGCTTTCTTT. This sequence encodes CASSPQWGVNTEAFF.

The gene calls are TRBV5-1 and TRBJ1-4; D unresolved. Trimming stripped 0 bases from V and 5 bases from J, with 14 bases between. The CDR3 contains 16 residues. CDR1 is SGHRS and CDR2 is YFSETQ in the germline V gene. CDR3: CASSLAPSDGNEKLFF. CDR3 coding DNA: TGCGCCAGCAGCTTGGCCCCCTCCGACGGGAATGAAAAACTGTTTTTT.

The V gene is TRBV30, the J gene TRBJ1-4; 9 nucleotides agree with TRBD1. Germline V gene lookup returns CDR1 GTSNPN and CDR2 SVGIG (reference sequence). This CDR3 region has 17 residues. J was trimmed by 6 bases and V by 2 bases; bases with no gene match: 13. CDR3 sequence (DNA): TGTGCCTGGAGTTACCTCCGGTCGGGACAGGGTGATGAAAAACTGTTTTTT. As protein: CAWSYLRSGQGDEKLFF.

V usage is TRBV6-2 or TRBV6-3 and J usage is TRBJ2-5; 9 bases agree with TRBD1. The CDR3 contains 16 residues. The V gene's germline CDR1 is MNHEY and CDR2 SVGEGT. The ends lost 5 bases at V and 1 base at J; junction bases unmatched: 8. CDR3 residues: CASSPAGTGTQETQYF. DNA for the CDR3: TGTGCCAGCAGTCCGGCCGGGACAGGGACCCAAGAGACCCAGTACTTC.

The DNA of the CDR3 is TGTGCCAGCAGCGCAACAGGGGGCAAAGACGAGCAGTACTTC. Its translation is CASSATGGKDEQYF. The chain carries TRBV9 and TRBJ2-7; 9 bases are a match to TRBD1. The V and J ends lost 3 bases and 5 bases, in that order; junction bases with no gene match: 6. The CDR3 consists of 14 residues. Germline V gene lookup returns CDR1 SGDLS and CDR2 YYNGEE.

The sample holds a few counts of this clone. The chain carries TRBV6-2 or TRBV6-3 and TRBJ1-5; possibly TRBD1 for D (5 bases). Germline CDR1 reads MNHEY; CDR2 reads SVGEGT. V lost 4 bases to trimming and J lost 2 bases, with 12 bases between them. CDR3 length: 15 amino acids. The CDR3 loop reads CASSSLGAGNQPQHF. CDR3 DNA sequence: TGTGCCAGCAGTTCCCTCGGGGCGGGCAATCAGCCCCAGCATTTT.

DNA of the CDR3: TGTGCCAGCAGCTTGGTAATGGGAGACGGCACTGAAGCTTTCTTT. Protein: CASSLVMGDGTEAFF. The chain recombines TRBV5-6 with TRBJ1-1; no reliable D call. The CDR3 has 15 residues. V lost 0 bases and J 4 bases, leaving 13 bases between the germline ends. Germline-derived CDR1 and CDR2 are SGHDT and YYEEEE.

V gene TRBV24-1 combines with J gene TRBJ2-4; D is unclear. Trimming took off 5 bases at V and 6 bases at J, with 13 bases between the two ends. CDR1 is KGHDR, CDR2 SFDVKD, per germline. The length of the CDR3 is 14 residues. CDR3 in DNA: TGTGCCACCAGTGGATCTGGGAAGGGAAACATTCAGTACTTC. As protein: CATSGSGKGNIQYF.

The chain joins TRBV27 to TRBJ1-1; D gene unclear. The CDR3 covers 14 residues. The germline V gene encodes CDR1 MNHEY and CDR2 SMNVEV (reference sequence). V lost 8 bases and J 7 bases, leaving 20 bases between the germline ends. The CDR3 DNA follows: TGTGCCAGCGGACTTGGGCCGGCGGTGGGTGAAGCTTTCTTT. It yields the protein CASGLGPAVGEAFF.

V is TRBV6-5 and J is TRBJ1-1; TRBD1 matches at 7 bases. The CDR3 runs 14 residues. V lost 2 bases to trimming and J lost 3 bases; unmatched junction nucleotides: 3. CDR1 MNHEY and CDR2 SVGAGI come from the germline V gene. The CDR3, as DNA: TGTGCCAGCAGTTACAGGGGGCGGGACACTGAAGCTTTCTTT. It specifies CASSYRGRDTEAFF.

The V gene is TRBV6-5, the J gene TRBJ1-6; D gene unclear. The length of the CDR3 is 15 residues. Trimming removed 4 bases from V and 7 bases from J, with 14 bases in between. Germline assignment: CDR1 MNHEY and CDR2 SVGAGI. This CDR3 reads CASSSAGGRNSPLHF. CDR3 DNA: TGTGCCAGCAGTTCGGCCGGCGGCCGGAATTCACCCCTCCACTTT.

This chain links TRBV6-5 with TRBJ1-1, with D hard to call. Germline V gene lookup returns CDR1 MNHEY and CDR2 SVGAGI. This CDR3 has 13 amino acids. V was shortened by 3 bases and J by 2 bases, with 7 bases between the two germline ends. This CDR3 is CASSYRGNTEAFF. The CDR3 bases are TGTGCCAGCAGTTATCGGGGTAACACTGAAGCTTTCTTT.

This chain joins TRBV4-3 and TRBJ1-2; TRBD1 matches at 7 bases. This CDR3 contains 15 residues. V was pared by 0 bases and J by 8 bases, with 9 bases of the junction left unmatched. CDR1 LGHNA and CDR2 YSLEER come from the germline V gene. The CDR3 region has the DNA TGCGCCAGCAGCCAAGATCCCCGACAGGGAGGGGGCTACACCTTC. It translates to CASSQDPRQGGGYTF.

This chain links TRBV12-3 or TRBV12-4 with TRBJ2-3; no clear D gene. V dropped 5 bases and J dropped 0 bases, with 6 bases sitting between them. There are 13 residues in the CDR3. The CDR3 DNA is TGTGCCAGCAGTCAGCTAAGCACAGATACGCAGTATTTT. Translation gives CASSQLSTDTQYF.

The gene calls are TRBV10-1 and TRBJ1-2; 8 nucleotides match TRBD1. The CDR3 contains 14 residues. Germline-derived CDR1 and CDR2 are WNHNN and SYGVQD (reference sequence). V was clipped by 6 bases and J by 5 bases; unmatched bases: 8. CDR3 nucleotides: TGCGCCAGCAGCCCGAAAAGGACAGGGTATGGCTACACCTTC. As protein: CASSPKRTGYGYTF.

CDR3 sequence: CASSRIGTGFYNEQFF. For the CDR3, the DNA is TGTGCCAGCAGCCGCATCGGGACAGGATTCTACAATGAGCAGTTCTTC. This rearrangement joins TRBV7-9 to TRBJ2-1; 8 bases are shared with TRBD1. J lost 3 bases, V lost 5 bases, and 9 bases had no gene match. CDR3 size: 16 residues. The germline V gene encodes CDR1 SEHNR and CDR2 FQNEAQ (reference sequence).

This chain joins TRBV20-1 and TRBJ2-2; D possibly matches TRBD1 or TRBD2 (6 bases each). Germline V gives CDR1 DFQATT, CDR2 SNEGSKA (reference sequence). Trimming took 6 bases from V and 8 from J, leaving 10 bases between them. This CDR3 has 11 amino acids. This chain's CDR3 is CSARGRGELFF. The DNA of the CDR3 is TGCAGTGCCCGGGGGCGGGGGGAGCTGTTTTTT.

This chain joins TRBV7-9 and TRBJ1-1; TRBD1 agrees at 10 bases. Germline assignment: CDR1 SEHNR and CDR2 FQNEAQ (reference sequence). The V segment lost 3 bases and the J segment 4 bases; nucleotides outside the gene matches: 5. CDR3 size: 15 residues. The CDR3 coding sequence is TGTGCCAGCAGCTTTAGGGACAGGGGTGCCACTGAAGCTTTCTTT. Encoded protein: CASSFRDRGATEAFF.

As DNA, the CDR3 is TGCGCCAGCAGCTATAAAAAGTTTCGGGACTACGGAGATGAGCAGTTCTTC. This gives the protein CASSYKKFRDYGDEQFF. The rearrangement uses TRBV5-1 and TRBJ2-1, with TRBD2 matching 7 bases. The CDR3 consists of 17 residues. The V segment lost 3 bases and the J segment 8 bases; nucleotides outside the gene matches: 17. Germline lookup yields CDR1 SGHRS and CDR2 YFSETQ.

J is TRBJ2-7 and V is TRBV7-2; 8 nucleotides match TRBD1. Trimming at V came to 6 bases and at J to 10 bases, leaving 20 bases not matched to a gene. The length of the CDR3 is 16 residues. The germline gives CDR1 SGHTA, CDR2 FQGNSA. CDR3 in amino acids: CASSPGASQGAKRQYF. In DNA form, the CDR3 reads TGTGCCAGCAGTCCAGGGGCCTCCCAGGGGGCGAAGCGACAGTACTTC.

The gene calls are TRBV5-1 and TRBJ2-5, with a weak D call TRBD1 (6 bases). V lost 2 bases, J lost 1 base, and 12 bases lay in between. This CDR3 is built from 15 residues. Per the germline V gene, CDR1 is SGHRS and CDR2 is YFSETQ. The CDR3 protein is CASSFLGQLQETQYF. As DNA, the CDR3 is TGCGCCAGCAGCTTTTTAGGACAGCTCCAAGAGACCCAGTACTTC.

V is TRBV9 and J is TRBJ2-2; D not resolved. From germline, CDR1 is SGDLS and CDR2 YYNGEE. This CDR3 contains 13 residues. V lost 1 base and J lost 6, with 7 bases in between. The CDR3, as DNA: TGTGCCAGCAGCGTAAGTTCGGCCGGGGAGCTGTTTTTT. The encoded protein is CASSVSSAGELFF.

The V and J genes are TRBV12-3 or TRBV12-4 and TRBJ1-5; D is uncertain. Trimming shortened V by 2 bases and J by 9 bases, and 8 bases separated the two germline ends. The CDR3 consists of 12 residues. As DNA, the CDR3 is TGTGCCAGCAGTTTAACCCGTTTGCCCCAGCATTTT. It codes for CASSLTRLPQHF.

The V gene is TRBV7-8, the J gene TRBJ2-5; no clear D. The germline CDR1 and CDR2 sequences are SGHVS and FQNEAQ. The CDR3 totals 14 residues. V was shortened by 1 base and J by 5 bases, with 11 bases between the two germline ends. CDR3 residues: CASSLVLARETQYF. CDR3 bases: TGTGCCAGCAGCTTAGTATTAGCCCGTGAGACCCAGTACTTC.

This clone has just a few counts. The rearrangement links TRBV11-3 to TRBJ1-4; D remains ambiguous. V was pared by 9 bases and J by 8 bases, with 19 bases between. Germline V lookup: CDR1 SGHNT, CDR2 YENEEA. This CDR3 is 14 amino acids long. DNA of the CDR3: TGTGCCAGAAAAAAATGGCGACAAGGGGAAAAACTGTTTTTT. Translating it yields CARKKWRQGEKLFF.